The 15 T cell receptor beta chains below all came from one sample that was sequenced in a study of blood T cell repertoires in COVID-19. Assay: immunoSEQ multiplex PCR; the TCRdb copy retains only in-frame clones and omits some. The data show 190,000 or so clones, roughly 87% seen once. The sequenced sample consisted of PBMCs or T cells enriched from blood (not recorded which). The source is a young man with acute COVID-19.

The chain carries TRBV30 and TRBJ1-3; no definite D call. CDR1 and CDR2 from the germline V gene are GTSNPN and SVGIG (reference sequence). V was cut by 5 bases and J by 0 bases, with 11 bases left in between. This CDR3 is 14 amino acids long. The CDR3 loop is CAWLRGRSGNTIYF. In DNA, the CDR3 is TGTGCCTGGCTTCGGGGTCGCTCTGGAAACACCATATATTTT.

This chain joins TRBV29-1 and TRBJ2-4; TRBD1 agrees at 9 bases. Germline trimming cut 0 bases from V and 6 bases from J; bases unmatched to any gene: 6. The CDR3 is 15 residues long. From germline, CDR1 is SQVTM and CDR2 ANQGSEA. CDR3 sequence (DNA): TGCAGCGTTGAAGATCCTAGGACAGGGGTAAACATTCAGTACTTC. It specifies CSVEDPRTGVNIQYF.

This chain connects TRBV30 to TRBJ1-2; D remains ambiguous. The CDR3 runs 10 residues. Trimming cost V 6 bases and J 8 bases, with 10 bases left between them. The germline CDR1 and CDR2 sequences are GTSNPN and SVGIG (reference sequence). The CDR3 region has the DNA TGTGCCTGCCGCGGGGAGGGCTACACCTTC. Protein product: CACRGEGYTF. Based on the CDR3 plus reference TRBV30 and TRBJ1-2, the full variable domain is SQTIHQWPATLVQPVGSPLSLECTVEGTSNPNLYWYRQAAGRGLQLLFYSVGIGQISSEVPQNLSASRPQDRQFILSSKKLLLSDSGFYLCACRGEGYTFGSGTRLTVV.

The V gene is TRBV5-4, the J gene TRBJ1-4; 8 bases are a match to TRBD1. V shed 4 bases, J shed 8 bases, and the junction held 7 bases outside the gene matches. In germline, CDR1 is SGHNT, CDR2 YYREEE (reference sequence). CDR3 size: 14 residues. The CDR3 DNA reads as TGTGCCAGCAGCGCCGACAGGGGCGAGGAAAAACTGTTTTTT. Amino acid sequence: CASSADRGEEKLFF.

To note about this clone: Other DNA sequences in the sample encode the same CDR3. J is TRBJ2-7 and V is TRBV28, with a weak D call TRBD2 (6 bases). Trimming removed 6 bases at V and 0 bases at J, with 6 bases between. This CDR3 spans 12 amino acids. Germline V CDR1 and CDR2: MDHEN, SYDVKM. The CDR3: CASRTSSYEQYF. Here the CDR3 DNA reads TGTGCCAGCAGGACTAGCTCCTACGAGCAGTACTTC.

The genes are TRBV7-9 and TRBJ2-2; 9 bases map to TRBD1. Germline loops: CDR1 SEHNR, CDR2 FQNEAQ (reference sequence). The CDR3 loop spans 16 amino acids. Trimming at V came to 5 bases and at J to 2 bases, leaving 6 bases not matched to a gene. The CDR3 sequence: CASSRPGQGNTGELFF. CDR3 nucleotide sequence: TGTGCCAGCAGCCGTCCGGGACAGGGAAACACCGGGGAGCTGTTTTTT.

This rearrangement joins TRBV18 to TRBJ1-5; D perhaps matches TRBD1 (5 bases). The length of the CDR3 is 18 residues. The germline V gene encodes CDR1 KGHSH and CDR2 LQKENI. V shed 2 bases and J shed 0 bases, with 17 bases lying between them. The chain's CDR3 is CASSPDWQGTTSNQPQHF. The CDR3 nucleotides are TGTGCCAGCTCACCAGACTGGCAGGGAACTACTAGCAATCAGCCCCAGCATTTT.

This clone was seen more than once but under ten times. The chain links TRBV12-3 or TRBV12-4 to TRBJ1-2; D possibly corresponds to TRBD1 (5 bases). The CDR3 is 13 residues long. Trimming removed 5 bases from V and 2 bases from J, with 9 bases in between. The CDR3 coding sequence is TGTGCCAGCAGTCGACAGACCAACTATGGCTACACCTTC. Its translation: CASSRQTNYGYTF.

This chain links TRBV4-1 with TRBJ2-3, with 10 bases that match TRBD2. V was clipped by 4 bases and J by 3 bases; unmatched bases: 10. From germline, CDR1 is MGHRA and CDR2 YSYEKL. The CDR3 extends over 17 amino acids. The CDR3 DNA follows: TGCGCCAGCAGCCTGATTCTAGCGGGAGTGTTGACAGATACGCAGTATTTT. Amino acids: CASSLILAGVLTDTQYF.

The CDR3 protein is CASSPGTSGSLSYEQYF. CDR3 DNA: TGTGCCAGCAGCCCCGGGACTAGCGGGAGCCTCTCCTACGAGCAGTACTTC. J is TRBJ2-7 and V is TRBV11-2, with 14 positions matching TRBD2. V shed 5 bases, J shed 0 bases, and the junction held 6 bases outside the gene matches. Germline V gene sequence: CDR1 SGHAT, CDR2 FQNNGV. This CDR3 spans 17 amino acids. The complete variable domain, with remaining parts taken from reference TRBV11-2 and TRBJ2-7, reads EAGVAQSPRYKIIEKRQSVAFWCNPISGHATLYWYQQILGQGPKLLIQFQNNGVVDDSQLPKDRFSAERLKGVDSTLKIQPAKLEDSAVYLCASSPGTSGSLSYEQYFGPGTRLTVT.

This chain connects TRBV5-1 to TRBJ2-3; 7 nucleotides match TRBD1. This CDR3 is built from 15 residues. The germline CDR1 and CDR2 sequences are SGHRS and YFSETQ. V shed 7 bases and J 1 base; nucleotides not matched to a gene: 9. In DNA form, the CDR3 reads TGCGCCAGCGTCCGGGACAGATCTCGCACAGATACGCAGTATTTT. Protein sequence: CASVRDRSRTDTQYF.

This sequence joins TRBV7-9 and TRBJ2-2; TRBD2 might be the D (5 bases). Germline V CDR1 and CDR2: SEHNR, FQNEAQ (reference sequence). With 11 bases removed from V and 6 bases from J, the gap between germline ends came to 10 bases. CDR3 length: 11 residues. The CDR3 DNA reads TGTGCCTTAGAGGGAGCCGGGGAGCTGTTTTTT. Translated: CALEGAGELFF. Full variable domain (outside the CDR3, taken from reference TRBV7-9 and TRBJ2-2): DTGVSQNPRHKITKRGQNVTFRCDPISEHNRLYWYRQTLGQGPEFLTYFQNEAQLEKSRLLSDRFSAERPKGSFSTLEIQRTEQGDSAMYLCALEGAGELFFGEGSRLTVL.

The rearrangement uses TRBV19 and TRBJ1-1, with D perhaps TRBD1 (6 bases). The CDR3 runs to 11 residues. The V and J ends lost 8 bases and 5 bases respectively, with 9 bases between them. The germline gives CDR1 LNHDA, CDR2 SQIVND (reference sequence). The CDR3 here is CASQDRTEAFF. In DNA form, the CDR3 reads TGTGCCAGTCAGGACAGAACTGAAGCTTTCTTT. The whole variable domain, filled in from reference TRBV19 and TRBJ1-1, reads DGGITQSPKYLFRKEGQNVTLSCEQNLNHDAMYWYRQDPGQGLRLIYYSQIVNDFQKGDIAEGYSVSREKKESFPLTVTSAQKNPTAFYLCASQDRTEAFFGQGTRLTVV.

The V gene is TRBV9, the J gene TRBJ1-1; D is possibly TRBD1 (5 bases). Germline CDR1 SGDLS, CDR2 YYNGEE. V lost 7 bases, J lost 1 base, and 14 bases lay in between. The CDR3 has 14 amino acids. CDR3 loop: CASSDAGPNTEAFF. Written as DNA, the CDR3 is TGTGCCAGCTCCGATGCGGGACCGAACACTGAAGCTTTCTTT.

The rearrangement links TRBV5-1 to TRBJ2-5; D possibly corresponds to TRBD1 (5 bases). The V gene lost 4 bases and the J gene lost 2 bases, with 15 bases spanning the gap. CDR1 and CDR2 (germline): SGHRS, YFSETQ. This CDR3 has 15 residues. CDR3 loop: CASSDQGSTQETQYF. The CDR3 coding sequence is TGCGCCAGCAGCGATCAGGGTTCGACTCAAGAGACCCAGTACTTC.